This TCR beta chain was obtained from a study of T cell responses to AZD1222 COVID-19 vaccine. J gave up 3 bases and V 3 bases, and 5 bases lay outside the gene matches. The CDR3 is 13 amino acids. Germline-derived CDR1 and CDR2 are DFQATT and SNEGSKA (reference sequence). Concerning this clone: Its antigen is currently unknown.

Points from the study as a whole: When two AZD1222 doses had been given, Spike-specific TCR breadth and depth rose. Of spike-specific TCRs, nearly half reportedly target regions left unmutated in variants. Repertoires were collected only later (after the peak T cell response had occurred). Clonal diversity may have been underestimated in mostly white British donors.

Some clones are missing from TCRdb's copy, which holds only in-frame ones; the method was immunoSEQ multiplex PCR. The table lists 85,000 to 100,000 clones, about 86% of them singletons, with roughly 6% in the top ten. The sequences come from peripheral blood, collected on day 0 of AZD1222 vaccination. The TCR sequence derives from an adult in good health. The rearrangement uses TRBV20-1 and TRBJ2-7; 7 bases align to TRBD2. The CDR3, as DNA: TGCAGTGCTAGTGGGACTATAGGCTACGAGCAGTACTTC. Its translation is CSASGTIGYEQYF.